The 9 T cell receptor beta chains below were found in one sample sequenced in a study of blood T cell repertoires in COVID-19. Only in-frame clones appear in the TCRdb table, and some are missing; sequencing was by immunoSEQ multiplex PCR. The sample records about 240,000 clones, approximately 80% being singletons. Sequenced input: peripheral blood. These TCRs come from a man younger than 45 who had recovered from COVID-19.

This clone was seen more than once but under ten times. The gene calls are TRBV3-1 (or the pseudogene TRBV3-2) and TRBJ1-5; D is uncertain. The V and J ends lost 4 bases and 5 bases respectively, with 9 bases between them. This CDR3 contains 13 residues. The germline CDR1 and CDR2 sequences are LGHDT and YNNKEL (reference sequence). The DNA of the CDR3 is TGTGCCAGCAGCCCAACATCCGATCAGCCCCAGCATTTT. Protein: CASSPTSDQPQHF.

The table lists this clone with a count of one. CDR3 amino acids: CASTLPGGPSGELFF. CDR3 coding DNA: TGTGCCAGCACCCTCCCGGGGGGGCCATCGGGGGAGCTGTTTTTT. The genes are TRBV6-5 and TRBJ2-2; 8 nucleotides line up with TRBD2. Trimming cost V 7 bases and J 8 bases; bases outside gene matches: 12. The CDR3 covers 15 residues. Germline V gene sequence: CDR1 MNHEY, CDR2 SVGAGI.

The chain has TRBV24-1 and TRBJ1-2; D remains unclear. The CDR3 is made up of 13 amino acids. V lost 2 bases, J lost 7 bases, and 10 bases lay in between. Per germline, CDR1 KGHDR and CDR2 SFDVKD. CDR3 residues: CATSDSIFSGYTF. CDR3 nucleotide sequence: TGTGCCACCAGTGATTCCATCTTTAGTGGCTACACCTTC.

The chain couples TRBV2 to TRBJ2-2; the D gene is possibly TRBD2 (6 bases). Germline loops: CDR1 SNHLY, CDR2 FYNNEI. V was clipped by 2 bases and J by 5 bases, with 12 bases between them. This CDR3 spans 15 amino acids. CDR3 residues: CASSERAGQTGELFF. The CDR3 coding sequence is TGTGCCAGCAGTGAAAGGGCGGGGCAAACCGGGGAGCTGTTTTTT.

The CDR3: CASSLGLSVHGYTF. CDR3 in DNA: TGTGCCAGCAGCTTAGGGTTGTCGGTTCATGGCTACACCTTC. V gene TRBV7-8 combines with J gene TRBJ1-2, with unresolved D. The CDR3 length is 14 residues. V lost 1 base, J lost 6 bases, and 12 bases lay in between. Germline V gene lookup returns CDR1 SGHVS and CDR2 FQNEAQ.

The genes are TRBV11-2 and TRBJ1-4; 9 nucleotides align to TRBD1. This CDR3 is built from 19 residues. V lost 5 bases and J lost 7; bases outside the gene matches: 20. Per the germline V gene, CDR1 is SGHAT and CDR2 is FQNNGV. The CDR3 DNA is TGTGCCAGCAGCCCCCGCCCCGGGACAGGGTCCGGTGCGAGTGAAAAACTGTTTTTT. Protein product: CASSPRPGTGSGASEKLFF.

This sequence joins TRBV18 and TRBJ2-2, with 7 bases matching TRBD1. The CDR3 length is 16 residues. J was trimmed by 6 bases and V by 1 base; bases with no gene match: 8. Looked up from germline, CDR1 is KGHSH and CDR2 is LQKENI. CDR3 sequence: CASSPQGQLSSGELFF. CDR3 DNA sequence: TGTGCCAGCTCACCACAGGGACAGCTATCTTCCGGGGAGCTGTTTTTT.

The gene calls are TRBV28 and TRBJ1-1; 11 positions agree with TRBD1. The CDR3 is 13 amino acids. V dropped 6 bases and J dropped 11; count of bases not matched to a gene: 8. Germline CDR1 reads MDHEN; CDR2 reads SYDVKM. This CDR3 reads CASRSHGQGAAFF. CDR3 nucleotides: TGTGCCAGCAGGAGCCACGGACAGGGGGCTGCTTTCTTT.

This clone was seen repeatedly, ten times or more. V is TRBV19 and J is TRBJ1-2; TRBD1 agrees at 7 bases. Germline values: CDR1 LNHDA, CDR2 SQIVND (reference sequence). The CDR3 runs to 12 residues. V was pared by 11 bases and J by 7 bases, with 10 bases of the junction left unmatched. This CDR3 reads CASSRGRGGYTF. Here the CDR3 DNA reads TGTGCCTCGAGTAGGGGGCGGGGTGGCTACACCTTC.